This is a list of T cell receptor beta chains from one sample in a study of T-cell reconstitution after alpha-beta-depleted transplantation in children. TCRdb recomputed calls from the PCR reads with MiXCR, one row per CDR3 protein. The data show roughly 350,000 distinct CDR3 sequences, with under 20% seen just once and around two fifths held by the top ten. The sequencing here drew on PBMCs, mostly from graft donor cells, taken 360 days after TCRalphabeta/CD19-depleted stem cell transplant. Receptor source: a male patient aged 2-10 years who had a stem cell transplant for acute lymphoblastic leukemia, so the T cells may come from the graft donor. Both conserved end residues are part of each CDR3. D genes are given only for firm matches. Clone sizes are given selectively: once, few, many, or a class where the clone is expanded.

j_gene: TRBJ2-5; abundance: .; d_gene: TRBD2; v_gene: TRBV20-1; CDR3nt: TGCTGTGCTAGAGACGCAACTAGCGGGAGATCTCAAGAGACCCAGTACTTC; CDR3aa: CCARDATSGRSQETQYF
j_gene: TRBJ2-3; abundance: few; d_gene: TRBD2; v_gene: TRBV27; CDR3nt: TGTGCCAGCAGTTTAAATTTCGGACTAGCGGGAGTAAATATAGGTACAGATACGCAGTATTTT; CDR3aa: CASSLNFGLAGVNIGTDTQYF
j_gene: TRBJ2-1; abundance: many; d_gene: TRBD1; v_gene: TRBV2; CDR3nt: TGTGCCAGCAGTGGGGGGACAGCTTATGAGCAGTTCTTC; CDR3aa: CASSGGTAYEQFF
j_gene: TRBJ2-3; abundance: .; d_gene: .; v_gene: TRBV20-1; CDR3nt: TGCAGTGCTAACCTAGGGTATTACGGGGATACGCAGTATTTT; CDR3aa: CSANLGYYGDTQYF
j_gene: TRBJ2-5; abundance: many; d_gene: TRBD1; v_gene: TRBV14; CDR3nt: TGTGCCAGCTCACAGGGGGCGCTCAGGGAGACCCAGTACTTC; CDR3aa: CASSQGALRETQYF
j_gene: TRBJ2-2; abundance: few; d_gene: TRBD2; v_gene: TRBV4-3; CDR3nt: TGCGCCAGCAGCCACGGGACTAGCACCGGGGAGCTGTTTTTT; CDR3aa: CASSHGTSTGELFF
j_gene: TRBJ2-1; abundance: .; d_gene: .; v_gene: TRBV30; CDR3nt: TGTGCCTGGAGTGTATGGGGTGAGAGCTCCTACAATGAGCAGTTCTTC; CDR3aa: CAWSVWGESSYNEQFF
j_gene: TRBJ1-2; abundance: few; d_gene: .; v_gene: TRBV15; CDR3nt: TGTGCCACCAGCAGAGCCCCTGTGGCAGCTTATGGCTACACCTTC; CDR3aa: CATSRAPVAAYGYTF
j_gene: TRBJ2-1; abundance: .; d_gene: TRBD2; v_gene: TRBV4-1; CDR3nt: TGCGCCAGCAGCCAAGTCCGAGCGGGAGTGTTCAATGAGCAGTTCTTC; CDR3aa: CASSQVRAGVFNEQFF
j_gene: TRBJ1-2; abundance: few; d_gene: TRBD1; v_gene: TRBV4-3; CDR3nt: TGCGCCAGCAGCCAAGTCTCGACAGGGACCTATGGCTACACCTTC; CDR3aa: CASSQVSTGTYGYTF
j_gene: TRBJ1-1; abundance: .; d_gene: .; v_gene: TRBV12-3/TRBV12-4; CDR3nt: TGTGCCAGCAGCACCATTTGGGGGGTCCCCATCTTAGGGAACACTGAAGCTTTCTTT; CDR3aa: CASSTIWGVPILGNTEAFF
j_gene: TRBJ2-7; abundance: .; d_gene: .; v_gene: TRBV28; CDR3nt: TGTGCCAGCAGTTTAAAAGGGGCCGAGCAGTACTTC; CDR3aa: CASSLKGAEQYF
j_gene: TRBJ2-1; abundance: few; d_gene: .; v_gene: TRBV7-3; CDR3nt: TGTGCCAGCAGCTTAACATCGACCCTCGCACCCTACAATGAGCAGTTCTTC; CDR3aa: CASSLTSTLAPYNEQFF
j_gene: TRBJ2-2; abundance: many; d_gene: .; v_gene: TRBV24-1; CDR3nt: TGTGCCACCAGTGATTTGCCGGACGGAGGTTCCGGGGAGCTGTTTTTT; CDR3aa: CATSDLPDGGSGELFF
j_gene: TRBJ2-7; abundance: .; d_gene: TRBD2; v_gene: TRBV20-1; CDR3nt: TGCAGTGCCCTAACGACTAGCGGAGGGGGTCCCGAGCAGTACTTC; CDR3aa: CSALTTSGGGPEQYF
j_gene: TRBJ2-2; abundance: few; d_gene: .; v_gene: TRBV7-7; CDR3nt: TGTGCTAGCGCGGAGGGGGGCGGCTTCGCCACCGGGGAGCTGTTTTTT; CDR3aa: CASAEGGGFATGELFF
j_gene: TRBJ2-1; abundance: .; d_gene: .; v_gene: TRBV7-2; CDR3nt: TGTGCCAGCAGCTGGAAGACTAGATACGAGCAGTTCTTC; CDR3aa: CASSWKTRYEQFF
j_gene: TRBJ2-1; abundance: .; d_gene: .; v_gene: TRBV5-6; CDR3nt: TGTGCCAGCAGCTTAGCCTTTTCCCTTTTTTCCTACAATGAGCAGTTCTTC; CDR3aa: CASSLAFSLFSYNEQFF
j_gene: TRBJ2-7; abundance: .; d_gene: .; v_gene: TRBV2; CDR3nt: TGTGCCAGCAGTGAGGACCGGGCCTTCACCTACGAGCAGTACTTC; CDR3aa: CASSEDRAFTYEQYF
j_gene: TRBJ2-5; abundance: few; d_gene: TRBD1; v_gene: TRBV29-1; CDR3nt: TGCAGCGTTGAAGGCGGGACAGGGGTGGCCCAGTACTTC; CDR3aa: CSVEGGTGVAQYF
j_gene: TRBJ2-5; abundance: .; d_gene: .; v_gene: TRBV4-3; CDR3nt: TGCGCCAGCAGCCAAGATCTTAGCAGGTCGGGGGAGACCCAGTACTTC; CDR3aa: CASSQDLSRSGETQYF
j_gene: TRBJ2-3; abundance: .; d_gene: .; v_gene: TRBV4-3; CDR3nt: TGCGCCAGCAGCCAAGAGTGGGGGAGTGCAGATACGCAGTATTTT; CDR3aa: CASSQEWGSADTQYF
j_gene: TRBJ2-1; abundance: .; d_gene: TRBD2; v_gene: TRBV20-1; CDR3nt: TGCAGTGCCCGTCCCCTAGCGGGAGGGCCAGATGAGCAGTTCTTC; CDR3aa: CSARPLAGGPDEQFF
j_gene: TRBJ1-5; abundance: many; d_gene: TRBD1; v_gene: TRBV6-2/TRBV6-3; CDR3nt: TGTGCCAGCAGTTACGGGACAGGGGCCCATCAGCCCCAGCATTTT; CDR3aa: CASSYGTGAHQPQHF
j_gene: TRBJ2-3; abundance: many; d_gene: .; v_gene: TRBV29-1; CDR3nt: TGCAGCGTTGAAGATCTAGGCGCGGGAGATACGCAGTATTTT; CDR3aa: CSVEDLGAGDTQYF
j_gene: TRBJ1-2; abundance: few; d_gene: TRBD1; v_gene: TRBV12-3/TRBV12-4; CDR3nt: TGTGCCAGCAGCCCAGAGGGACAGGCAGTTGGCTACACCTTC; CDR3aa: CASSPEGQAVGYTF
j_gene: TRBJ2-2; abundance: .; d_gene: .; v_gene: TRBV11-2; CDR3nt: TGTGCCAGCAGCTTAGCCCAGGCCCTCACCGGGGAGCTGTTTTTT; CDR3aa: CASSLAQALTGELFF
j_gene: TRBJ2-3; abundance: few; d_gene: TRBD2; v_gene: TRBV7-2; CDR3nt: TGTGCCAGCAGCTTCAACGGGAGGGCCGGAGATACGCAGTATTTT; CDR3aa: CASSFNGRAGDTQYF
j_gene: TRBJ1-5; abundance: .; d_gene: TRBD1; v_gene: TRBV6-1; CDR3nt: TGTGCCAGCAGCCCCTGGGACAGGCAGGATCAGCCCCAGCATTTT; CDR3aa: CASSPWDRQDQPQHF
j_gene: TRBJ2-1; abundance: .; d_gene: .; v_gene: TRBV21-1; CDR3nt: TGTGCCAGCAGCAAAGCGCCCCTCGACGCGACTAGCGTCTCCTACAATGAGCAGTTCTTC; CDR3aa: CASSKAPLDATSVSYNEQFF
j_gene: TRBJ2-5; abundance: many; d_gene: .; v_gene: TRBV28; CDR3nt: TGTGCCAGCAGCCCCCCCGACAGGGGGGGTTGGACTAGCGACCAAGAGACCCAGTACTTC; CDR3aa: CASSPPDRGGWTSDQETQYF
j_gene: TRBJ2-7; abundance: few; d_gene: .; v_gene: TRBV20-1; CDR3nt: TGCAGTGCTAGAGCGGGCAGGGCCTCCTACGAGCAGTACTTC; CDR3aa: CSARAGRASYEQYF
j_gene: TRBJ2-7; abundance: few; d_gene: .; v_gene: TRBV4-1; CDR3nt: TGCGCCAGCAGCCAAGACCCATGGGACGACATCTACGAGCAGTACTTC; CDR3aa: CASSQDPWDDIYEQYF
j_gene: TRBJ1-2; abundance: few; d_gene: .; v_gene: TRBV6-5; CDR3nt: TGTGCCAGCAGTTATATGGGGGACCGGGGCTACACCTTC; CDR3aa: CASSYMGDRGYTF
j_gene: TRBJ1-1; abundance: few; d_gene: TRBD1; v_gene: TRBV19; CDR3nt: TGTGCCAGTAGTCCCTGGGACAGGGGGCAGATCACTGAAGCTTTCTTT; CDR3aa: CASSPWDRGQITEAFF
j_gene: TRBJ1-6; abundance: .; d_gene: .; v_gene: TRBV12-3/TRBV12-4; CDR3nt: TGTGCCAGCAGTTTGGTCCGCTCAGCGCAATCACCCCTCCACTTT; CDR3aa: CASSLVRSAQSPLHF
j_gene: TRBJ2-5; abundance: many; d_gene: .; v_gene: TRBV29-1; CDR3nt: TGCAGCGTTGGGCGTGTCTGGGAGACCCAGTACTTC; CDR3aa: CSVGRVWETQYF
j_gene: TRBJ2-1; abundance: many; d_gene: .; v_gene: TRBV7-9; CDR3nt: TGTGCCAGCAGCTTATCAGTTCAGGGTGAGCAGTTCTTC; CDR3aa: CASSLSVQGEQFF
j_gene: TRBJ2-7; abundance: once; d_gene: TRBD1; v_gene: TRBV6-2/TRBV6-3; CDR3nt: TGTGCCAGCAACAGGGGACCCTACGAGCAGTACTTC; CDR3aa: CASNRGPYEQYF
j_gene: TRBJ2-1; abundance: many; d_gene: .; v_gene: TRBV7-3; CDR3nt: TGTGCCAGCAGCTTAGGTAGCCATGAGCAGTTCTTC; CDR3aa: CASSLGSHEQFF
j_gene: TRBJ2-1; abundance: .; d_gene: TRBD2; v_gene: TRBV27; CDR3nt: TGTGCCAGCAGTAACGGACTAGCGGGCCCACGAAGCGGTGAGCAGTTCTTC; CDR3aa: CASSNGLAGPRSGEQFF
j_gene: TRBJ2-2; abundance: .; d_gene: .; v_gene: TRBV5-1; CDR3nt: TGCGCCAGCAGCTTGGCCGCTTCCGGGGAGCTGTTTTTT; CDR3aa: CASSLAASGELFF
j_gene: TRBJ2-4; abundance: few; d_gene: .; v_gene: TRBV27; CDR3nt: TGTGCCAGCAGTTTAAGGAGTACAGAAAACATTCAGTACTTC; CDR3aa: CASSLRSTENIQYF
j_gene: TRBJ2-1; abundance: many; d_gene: TRBD2; v_gene: TRBV12-3/TRBV12-4; CDR3nt: TGTGCCAGCAGTTCGGGCGTCACTAGCGGGAGTACTGAGCAGTTCTTC; CDR3aa: CASSSGVTSGSTEQFF
j_gene: TRBJ2-7; abundance: .; d_gene: TRBD1; v_gene: TRBV7-9; CDR3nt: TGTGCCAGCAGCCGACAGGGTGCCTCGGAAGGCGAGCAGTACTTC; CDR3aa: CASSRQGASEGEQYF
j_gene: TRBJ2-7; abundance: .; d_gene: .; v_gene: TRBV6-1; CDR3nt: TGTGCCAGCAGTCTTATATCCGAGGGCTTTTACGAGCAGTACTTC; CDR3aa: CASSLISEGFYEQYF
j_gene: TRBJ2-2; abundance: .; d_gene: TRBD1; v_gene: TRBV7-8; CDR3nt: TGTGCCAGCAGCTTCGGCCTTCCGGGACAGGGGGCGACCGGGGAGCTGTTTTTT; CDR3aa: CASSFGLPGQGATGELFF
j_gene: TRBJ2-7; abundance: many; d_gene: .; v_gene: TRBV5-1; CDR3nt: TGCGCCAGCAGCTTGCCCGGGACAAGCTACGAGCAGTACTTC; CDR3aa: CASSLPGTSYEQYF
j_gene: TRBJ2-7; abundance: .; d_gene: .; v_gene: TRBV6-2/TRBV6-3; CDR3nt: TGTGCCAGCAGCACTTCTAGAACTCCCTACGAGCAGTACTTC; CDR3aa: CASSTSRTPYEQYF
j_gene: TRBJ2-5; abundance: many; d_gene: .; v_gene: TRBV12-3/TRBV12-4; CDR3nt: TGTGCCAGCAGCAGTATTGGAAGAAAAGAGACCCAGTACTTC; CDR3aa: CASSSIGRKETQYF
j_gene: TRBJ1-5; abundance: few; d_gene: .; v_gene: TRBV15; CDR3nt: TGTGCCACCTGGGATACAGGCAGTTATCAGCCCCAGCATTTT; CDR3aa: CATWDTGSYQPQHF
j_gene: TRBJ2-6; abundance: .; d_gene: TRBD2; v_gene: TRBV4-1; CDR3nt: TGCGCCAGCAGGGGACTAGCGGGAGCTGGGGCCAACGTCCTGACTTTC; CDR3aa: CASRGLAGAGANVLTF
j_gene: TRBJ2-7; abundance: .; d_gene: .; v_gene: TRBV20-1; CDR3nt: TGCAGTGCTAGGCCCCCATCAGTCCCCTACGAGCAGTACTTC; CDR3aa: CSARPPSVPYEQYF
j_gene: TRBJ2-2; abundance: few; d_gene: .; v_gene: TRBV20-1; CDR3nt: TGCAGTGCTAGAGGGGGCGTTATCTTACCCCTCAGATCCACCGGGGAGCTGTTTTTT; CDR3aa: CSARGGVILPLRSTGELFF
j_gene: TRBJ1-1; abundance: .; d_gene: .; v_gene: TRBV3-1; CDR3nt: TGTGCCAGCAGCTTACAGGGAGAAGGGACTGAAGCTTTCTTT; CDR3aa: CASSLQGEGTEAFF
j_gene: TRBJ2-1; abundance: .; d_gene: TRBD1; v_gene: TRBV5-1; CDR3nt: TGCGCCAGCAGGGGACAGGGAACCATCTACAATGAGCAGTTCTTC; CDR3aa: CASRGQGTIYNEQFF
j_gene: TRBJ2-3; abundance: few; d_gene: .; v_gene: TRBV28; CDR3nt: TGTGCCAGCAGTTCCAGGGAAGCCCTCACAGATACGCAGTATTTT; CDR3aa: CASSSREALTDTQYF
j_gene: TRBJ2-6; abundance: many; d_gene: .; v_gene: TRBV5-4; CDR3nt: TGTGCCAGCAGCTTGGTTCGGGGGGCAATTTACTCTGGGGCCAACGTCCTGACTTTC; CDR3aa: CASSLVRGAIYSGANVLTF